The source of this TCR beta chain is a study of T cells in localized non-small cell lung cancer. Study-level findings and limits: T cell clonality was highest in uninvolved adjacent lung, above tumor. The study sequenced only one region of the tumor. As a result, intratumor heterogeneity could not be excluded and remains possible. Higher blood T cell density tracked longer overall survival. Median detection of top 100 tumor clones in adjacent lung was over 45 clones.

The CDR3 consists of 14 residues. V gave up 0 bases and J gave up 4 bases, with 9 bases separating them. CDR1 is KGHSH and CDR2 is LQKENI in the germline V gene. Profiled with immunoSEQ multiplex PCR; TCRdb holds only in-frame clones, not every one. There are about 1,400 clones in the sample; 26% occur only once, and 8.1% lies in the top ten. For this clone: Antigen: not known.

This receptor was taken from a man between 40 and 70 years old with stage II lung adenocarcinoma. The source material was lung tumor tissue, sampled before any cancer treatment. The J gene is TRBJ1-2, the V gene TRBV18; D gene unclear. The CDR3, as DNA: TGTGCCAGCTCACCACCAGCGTCGGCCTATGGCTACACCTTC. Its protein product is CASSPPASAYGYTF.